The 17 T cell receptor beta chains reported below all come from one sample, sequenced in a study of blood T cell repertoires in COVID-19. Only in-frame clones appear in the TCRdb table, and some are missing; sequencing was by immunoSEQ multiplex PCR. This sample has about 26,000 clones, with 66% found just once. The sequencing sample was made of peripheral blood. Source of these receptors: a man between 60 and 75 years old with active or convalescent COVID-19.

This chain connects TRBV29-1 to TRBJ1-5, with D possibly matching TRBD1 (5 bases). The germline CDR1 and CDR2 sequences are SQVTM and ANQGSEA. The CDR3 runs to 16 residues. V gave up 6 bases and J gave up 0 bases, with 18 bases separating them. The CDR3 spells CSVPPRRRGSNQPQHF. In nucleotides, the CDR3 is TGCAGCGTGCCACCAAGACGGAGGGGTAGCAATCAGCCCCAGCATTTT.

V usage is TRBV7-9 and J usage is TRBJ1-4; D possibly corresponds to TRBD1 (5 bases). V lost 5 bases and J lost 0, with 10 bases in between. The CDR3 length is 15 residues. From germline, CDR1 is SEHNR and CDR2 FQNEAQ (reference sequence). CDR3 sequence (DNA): TGTGCCAGCAGCCCGACAGTTTCAACTAATGAAAAACTGTTTTTT. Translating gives CASSPTVSTNEKLFF.

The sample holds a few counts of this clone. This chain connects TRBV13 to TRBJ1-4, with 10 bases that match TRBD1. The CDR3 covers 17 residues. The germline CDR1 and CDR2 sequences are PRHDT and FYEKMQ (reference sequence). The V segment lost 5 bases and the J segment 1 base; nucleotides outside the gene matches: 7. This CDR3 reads CASSPDRGYGTNEKLFF. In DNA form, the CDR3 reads TGTGCCAGCAGCCCGGACAGGGGGTACGGAACTAATGAAAAACTGTTTTTT.

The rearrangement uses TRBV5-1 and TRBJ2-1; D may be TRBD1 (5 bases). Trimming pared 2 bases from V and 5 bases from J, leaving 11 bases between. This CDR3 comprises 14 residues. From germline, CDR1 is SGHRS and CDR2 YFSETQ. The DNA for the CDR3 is TGCGCCAGCAGCTTCATGCCAGGGCACAATGAGCAGTTCTTC. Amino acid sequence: CASSFMPGHNEQFF.

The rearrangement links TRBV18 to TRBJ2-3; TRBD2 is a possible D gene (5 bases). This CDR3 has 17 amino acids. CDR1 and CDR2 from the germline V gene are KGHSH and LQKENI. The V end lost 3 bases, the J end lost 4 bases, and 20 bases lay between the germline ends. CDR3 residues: CASSPLLRTGLADTQYF. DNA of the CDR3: TGTGCCAGCTCACCCCTCTTAAGGACGGGGTTGGCAGATACGCAGTATTTT.

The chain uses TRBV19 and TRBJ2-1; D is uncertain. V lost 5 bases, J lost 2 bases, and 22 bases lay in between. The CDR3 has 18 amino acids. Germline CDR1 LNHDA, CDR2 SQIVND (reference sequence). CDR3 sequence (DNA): TGTGCCAGTAGTGTAGGAGCCTTCCGAGCACAGACCTACAATGAGCAGTTCTTC. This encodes CASSVGAFRAQTYNEQFF.

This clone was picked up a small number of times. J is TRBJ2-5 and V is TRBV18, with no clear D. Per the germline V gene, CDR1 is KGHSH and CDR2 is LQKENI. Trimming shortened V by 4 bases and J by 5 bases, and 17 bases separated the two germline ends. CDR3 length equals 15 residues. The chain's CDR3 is CASSRNKPTGETQYF. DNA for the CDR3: TGTGCCAGCTCACGCAACAAACCCACGGGTGAGACCCAGTACTTC.

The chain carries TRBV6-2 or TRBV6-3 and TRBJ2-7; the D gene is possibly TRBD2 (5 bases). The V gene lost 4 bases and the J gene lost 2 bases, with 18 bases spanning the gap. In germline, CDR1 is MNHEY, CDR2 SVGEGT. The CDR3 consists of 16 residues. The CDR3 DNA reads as TGTGCCAGCAGTTCCTCCCCGAGGGCCACTGCCTACGAGCAGTACTTC. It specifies CASSSSPRATAYEQYF.

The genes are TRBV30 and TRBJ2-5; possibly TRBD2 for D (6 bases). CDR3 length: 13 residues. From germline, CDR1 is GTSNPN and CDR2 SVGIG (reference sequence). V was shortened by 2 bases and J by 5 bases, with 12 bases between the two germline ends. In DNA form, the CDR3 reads TGTGCCTGGAGTAAGGGACGGGGGGAGACCCAGTACTTC. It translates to CAWSKGRGETQYF.

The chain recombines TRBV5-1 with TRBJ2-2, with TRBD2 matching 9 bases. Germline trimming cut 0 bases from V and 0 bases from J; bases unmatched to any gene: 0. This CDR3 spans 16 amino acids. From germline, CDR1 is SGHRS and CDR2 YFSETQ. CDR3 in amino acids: CASSLGLAANTGELFF. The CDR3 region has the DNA TGCGCCAGCAGCTTGGGACTAGCGGCGAACACCGGGGAGCTGTTTTTT.

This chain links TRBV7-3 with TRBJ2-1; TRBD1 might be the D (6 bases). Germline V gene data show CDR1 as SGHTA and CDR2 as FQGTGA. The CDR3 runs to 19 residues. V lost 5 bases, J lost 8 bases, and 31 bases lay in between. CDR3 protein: CASSRMGAARDFKSHEQFF. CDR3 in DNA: TGTGCCAGCAGCCGAATGGGGGCAGCGAGAGACTTCAAATCTCATGAGCAGTTCTTC.

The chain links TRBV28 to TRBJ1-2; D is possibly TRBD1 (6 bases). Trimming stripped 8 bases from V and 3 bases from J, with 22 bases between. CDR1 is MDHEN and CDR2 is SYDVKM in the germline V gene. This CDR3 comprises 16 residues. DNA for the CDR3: TGTGCCAGCTCCCTCACAGGGCGTTCTGAAGACTATGGCTACACCTTC. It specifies CASSLTGRSEDYGYTF.

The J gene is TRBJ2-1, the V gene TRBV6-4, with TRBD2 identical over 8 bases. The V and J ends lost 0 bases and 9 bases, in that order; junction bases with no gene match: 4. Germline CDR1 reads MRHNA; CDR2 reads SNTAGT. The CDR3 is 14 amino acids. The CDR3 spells CASSDSSGSGEQFF. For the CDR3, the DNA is TGTGCCAGCAGTGACTCCAGCGGGAGCGGTGAGCAGTTCTTC.

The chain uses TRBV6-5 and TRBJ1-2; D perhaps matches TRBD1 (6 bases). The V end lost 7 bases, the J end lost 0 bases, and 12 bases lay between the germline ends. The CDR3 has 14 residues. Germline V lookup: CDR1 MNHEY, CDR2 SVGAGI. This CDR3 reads CASNPTGSNYGYTF. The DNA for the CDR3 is TGTGCCAGCAACCCCACAGGGTCTAACTATGGCTACACCTTC.

The CDR3 loop reads CASSLGLAGGDEQFF. The DNA of the CDR3 is TGTGCCAGCAGCTTAGGGCTAGCGGGAGGCGATGAGCAGTTCTTC. The chain has TRBV7-9 and TRBJ2-1, with 11 bases identical to TRBD2. The CDR3 is 15 amino acids. The junction had 4 bases not matched to a gene; V was cut back by 1 base and J by 8 bases. Germline V gives CDR1 SEHNR, CDR2 FQNEAQ (reference sequence).

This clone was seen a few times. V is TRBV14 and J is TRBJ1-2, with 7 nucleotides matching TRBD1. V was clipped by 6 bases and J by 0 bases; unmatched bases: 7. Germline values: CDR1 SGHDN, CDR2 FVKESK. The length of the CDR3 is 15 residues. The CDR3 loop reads CASSRTGLTNYGYTF. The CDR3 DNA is TGTGCCAGCAGTCGGACAGGCCTAACTAACTATGGCTACACCTTC. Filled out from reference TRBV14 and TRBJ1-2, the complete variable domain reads EAGVTQFPSHSVIEKGQTVTLRCDPISGHDNLYWYRRVMGKEIKFLLHFVKESKQDESGMPNNRFLAERTGGTYSTLKVQPAELEDSGVYFCASSRTGLTNYGYTFGSGTRLTVV.

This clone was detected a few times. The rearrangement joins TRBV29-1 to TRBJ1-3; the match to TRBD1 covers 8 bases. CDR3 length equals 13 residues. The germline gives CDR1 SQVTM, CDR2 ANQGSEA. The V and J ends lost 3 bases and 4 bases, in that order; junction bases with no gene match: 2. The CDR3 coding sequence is TGCAGCGTTGAGGGGACAGGCGGAAACACCATATATTTT. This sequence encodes CSVEGTGGNTIYF.